The present TCR beta chain was sequenced within a study of T cell changes during pregnancy in multiple sclerosis. Some clones are missing from TCRdb's copy, which holds only in-frame ones; the method was immunoSEQ multiplex PCR. The table has roughly 59,000 clones, 90% to 95% seen once. Germline V lookup: CDR1 MGHRA, CDR2 YSYEKL. The CDR3 runs 16 residues. Between the trimmed V and J ends, which lost 1 base and 0 bases, there was a span of 13 bases. The TCR sequence derives from a female donor with multiple sclerosis, enrolled in a pregnancy study. The sequences come from CD8+ T cells from peripheral blood mononuclear cells, collected in the second trimester of pregnancy. V and J are TRBV4-1 and TRBJ2-7; TRBD2 is a possible D gene (5 bases). The CDR3 bases are TGCGCCAGCAGCCAAGGAAACGGGATCGTCTCCTACGAGCAGTACTTC. Amino acid sequence: CASSQGNGIVSYEQYF.